Shown below are 21 T cell receptor beta chains from a single sample sequenced in a study of OX40 agonist ivuxolimab in advanced cancers. Assay: immunoSEQ multiplex PCR; the TCRdb copy retains only in-frame clones and omits some. The data contain about 31,000 clones, 65% to 90% of them seen just once; the ten biggest clones take up approximately 31%. Sequenced material: CD4+ or CD8+ T cells sorted from blood, taken in a trial of the OX40 agonist ivuxolimab. The receptors here all came from an adult with an advanced solid tumor such as melanoma, head and neck, liver or kidney cancer.

This chain joins TRBV4-1 and TRBJ2-7; TRBD2 matches at 10 bases. V lost 3 bases and J lost 3; bases outside the gene matches: 8. Germline values: CDR1 MGHRA, CDR2 YSYEKL. This CDR3 has 16 amino acids. As DNA, the CDR3 is TGCGCCAGCAGCCATAAAAGCCCTAGCGGGAGCTACGAGCAGTACTTC. Amino acids: CASSHKSPSGSYEQYF.

This clone was counted once. The chain combines TRBV19 with TRBJ1-5; D is undetermined. The CDR3 loop spans 16 amino acids. The germline V gene has CDR1 LNHDA and CDR2 SQIVND (reference sequence). V lost 3 bases, J lost 0 bases, and 12 bases lay in between. CDR3 coding DNA: TGTGCCAGTAGTATGTGGAGGCTGAATAGCAATCAGCCCCAGCATTTT. It translates to CASSMWRLNSNQPQHF.

The CDR3 nucleotides are TGTGCCAGTAGTATAGTCTATGGCGAGCAGTACTTC. It translates to CASSIVYGEQYF. The J gene is TRBJ2-7, the V gene TRBV19; no definite D call. Germline values: CDR1 LNHDA, CDR2 SQIVND (reference sequence). The V end was cut by 1 base, the J end by 6 bases, with 7 bases between. The CDR3 length is 12 residues. The full variable domain, rest sourced from reference TRBV19 and TRBJ2-7, is DGGITQSPKYLFRKEGQNVTLSCEQNLNHDAMYWYRQDPGQGLRLIYYSQIVNDFQKGDIAEGYSVSREKKESFPLTVTSAQKNPTAFYLCASSIVYGEQYFGPGTRLTVT.

J is TRBJ2-1 and V is TRBV11-3; D might be TRBD1 or TRBD2, each matching 5 bases. Trimming removed 1 base at V and 8 bases at J, with 9 bases between. The CDR3 totals 13 residues. CDR1 is SGHNT, CDR2 YENEEA, per germline. The CDR3 sequence is CASSLAGRDEQFF. The CDR3 DNA sequence: TGTGCCAGCAGCTTAGCGGGGCGGGATGAGCAGTTCTTC.

The chain combines TRBV2 with TRBJ1-5; 9 nucleotides agree with TRBD1. The CDR3 is 15 amino acids. V gave up 6 bases and J gave up 6 bases; unmatched junction bases: 9. Germline CDR1 reads SNHLY; CDR2 reads FYNNEI. CDR3 bases: TGTGCCAGCAGGGGCCTACAGGGGGCTACTCAGCCCCAGCATTTT. It specifies CASRGLQGATQPQHF.

This clone was seen once. CDR3 sequence reads: CASSPRTGEWRNTIYF. In nucleotides, the CDR3 is TGTGCCAGCTCACCGAGGACAGGGGAGTGGAGAAACACCATATATTTT. The chain joins TRBV18 to TRBJ1-3; 9 bases align to TRBD1. The CDR3 has 16 residues. Germline lookup yields CDR1 KGHSH and CDR2 LQKENI. V was clipped by 3 bases and J by 5 bases; unmatched bases: 8.

This chain connects TRBV11-2 to TRBJ1-5, with D possibly matching TRBD1 (5 bases). Trimming shortened V by 4 bases and J by 3 bases, and 10 bases separated the two germline ends. CDR3 length equals 14 residues. CDR1 is SGHAT, CDR2 FQNNGV, per germline. CDR3 region: CASSWGPTNQPQHF. In DNA, the CDR3 is TGTGCCAGCAGCTGGGGACCCACCAATCAGCCCCAGCATTTT.

The CDR3 sequence: CAISGGYTGELFF. The CDR3 bases are TGTGCCATTTCAGGGGGTTACACCGGGGAGCTGTTTTTT. V and J are TRBV2 and TRBJ2-2; 7 positions match TRBD1. Germline CDR1 SNHLY, CDR2 FYNNEI. CDR3 size: 13 residues. The V and J ends lost 10 bases and 3 bases, in that order; junction bases with no gene match: 5. Combining the CDR3 with reference TRBV2 and TRBJ2-2 gives the whole variable domain EPEVTQTPSHQVTQMGQEVILRCVPISNHLYFYWYRQILGQKVEFLVSFYNNEISEKSEIFDDQFSVERPDGSNFTLKIRSTKLEDSAMYFCAISGGYTGELFFGEGSRLTVL.

The CDR3 DNA sequence: TGCGCCAGCAGCCAAGATCGGGACGGGAATTCACCCCTCCACTTT. Residues: CASSQDRDGNSPLHF. The chain is built from TRBV4-1 and TRBJ1-6; TRBD1 is a possible D gene (5 bases). CDR3 size: 15 residues. Germline V gene sequence: CDR1 MGHRA, CDR2 YSYEKL. The V end lost 0 bases, the J end lost 7 bases, and 10 bases lay between the germline ends.

The chain employs TRBV4-1 and TRBJ2-7; D is uncertain. The CDR3 runs to 17 residues. The germline V gene has CDR1 MGHRA and CDR2 YSYEKL. Trimming removed 4 bases at V and 0 bases at J, with 19 bases between. DNA for the CDR3: TGCGCCAGCAGCCCTTCTCCTAGAGGCGGAGACTCCTACGAGCAGTACTTC. It is translated as CASSPSPRGGDSYEQYF.

In its sample, this clone was seen a few times. This chain joins TRBV9 and TRBJ2-2, with 10 bases lining up with TRBD2. CDR1 and CDR2 from the germline V gene are SGDLS and YYNGEE. V shed 3 bases and J 4 bases; nucleotides not matched to a gene: 3. CDR3 length equals 15 residues. The CDR3 bases are TGTGCCAGCAGCGCTAGCGGGAGTGTCACCGGGGAGCTGTTTTTT. It codes for CASSASGSVTGELFF.

This chain joins TRBV6-5 and TRBJ2-7; D unresolved. The germline V gene has CDR1 MNHEY and CDR2 SVGAGI. The CDR3 covers 15 residues. Trimming removed 0 bases from V and 5 bases from J, with 14 bases in between. The CDR3 loop reads CASSYSGTGNHEQYF. The DNA of the CDR3 is TGTGCCAGCAGTTACTCGGGTACTGGGAACCACGAGCAGTACTTC.

In DNA form, the CDR3 reads TGTGCCAGCAGTTTTAGGGCTAGCGGGAGCCTCGAGCAGTACTTC. As protein: CASSFRASGSLEQYF. This rearrangement joins TRBV28 to TRBJ2-7; 10 bases are shared with TRBD2. Germline V CDR1 and CDR2: MDHEN, SYDVKM. Trimming at V came to 3 bases and at J to 6 bases, leaving 8 bases not matched to a gene. The CDR3 sequence is 15 residues long. Together with reference TRBV28 and TRBJ2-7, the CDR3 gives the full variable domain: DVKVTQSSRYLVKRTGEKVFLECVQDMDHENMFWYRQDPGLGLRLIYFSYDVKMKEKGDIPEGYSVSREKKERFSLILESASTNQTSMYLCASSFRASGSLEQYFGPGTRLTVT.

The V gene is TRBV2, the J gene TRBJ2-3, with D possibly matching TRBD1 (6 bases). Germline-derived CDR1 and CDR2 are SNHLY and FYNNEI. Trimming stripped 6 bases from V and 4 bases from J, with 11 bases between. CDR3 length: 13 residues. CDR3 sequence reads: CASRQGGPDTQYF. The CDR3 DNA sequence: TGTGCCAGCAGACAGGGCGGGCCAGATACGCAGTATTTT.

The CDR3 is CASSLVPGPYEQYF. CDR3 DNA: TGTGCCAGCAGCTTAGTGCCGGGCCCCTACGAGCAGTACTTC. The genes are TRBV7-9 and TRBJ2-7; D is unclear. The germline CDR1 and CDR2 sequences are SEHNR and FQNEAQ (reference sequence). CDR3 length: 14 amino acids. The V end was cut by 1 base, the J end by 2 bases, with 9 bases between. The full variable domain, rest sourced from reference TRBV7-9 and TRBJ2-7, is DTGVSQNPRHKITKRGQNVTFRCDPISEHNRLYWYRQTLGQGPEFLTYFQNEAQLEKSRLLSDRFSAERPKGSFSTLEIQRTEQGDSAMYLCASSLVPGPYEQYFGPGTRLTVT.

This clone appeared a single time. The rearrangement links TRBV27 to TRBJ2-7; D call uncertain. Per germline, CDR1 MNHEY and CDR2 SMNVEV (reference sequence). The CDR3 is 12 amino acids. V was shortened by 4 bases and J by 6 bases, with 10 bases between the two germline ends. The CDR3 here is CASSWKTGEQYF. CDR3 DNA sequence: TGTGCCAGCAGTTGGAAAACGGGCGAGCAGTACTTC.

V gene TRBV7-9 combines with J gene TRBJ2-5; perhaps TRBD2 as D (5 bases). V dropped 5 bases and J dropped 3 bases, with 19 bases sitting between them. Germline CDR1 reads SEHNR; CDR2 reads FQNEAQ (reference sequence). CDR3 length: 16 amino acids. As DNA, the CDR3 is TGTGCCAGCAGCGGAGGCTCGACTATGCTTGAAGAGACCCAGTACTTC. Protein sequence: CASSGGSTMLEETQYF.

This chain links TRBV11-3 with TRBJ2-2; D unresolved. There are 13 residues in the CDR3. The germline V gene has CDR1 SGHNT and CDR2 YENEEA. V was clipped by 5 bases and J by 5 bases, with 9 bases between them. The DNA for the CDR3 is TGTGCCAGCAGCGCGGACCTGACCGGGGAGCTGTTTTTT. This sequence encodes CASSADLTGELFF.

The chain uses TRBV27 and TRBJ2-3; 11 bases agree with TRBD2. V was clipped by 1 base and J by 6 bases; unmatched bases: 9. CDR3 length: 17 residues. Germline V gene sequence: CDR1 MNHEY, CDR2 SMNVEV (reference sequence). CDR3: CASSLYTTSGKLDTQYF. The CDR3 nucleotides are TGTGCCAGCAGTTTATATACGACTAGCGGGAAGTTGGATACGCAGTATTTT.

This clone occurred once. The rearrangement joins TRBV7-6 to TRBJ2-7; possibly TRBD1 for D (6 bases). V was clipped by 5 bases and J by 6 bases, with 14 bases between them. CDR1 and CDR2 (germline): SGHVS, FNYEAQ. The CDR3 is 13 amino acids. The CDR3 loop is CASSRGQKFEQYF. The CDR3 DNA follows: TGTGCCAGCAGCCGAGGACAGAAGTTCGAGCAGTACTTC.

In its sample, this clone was seen once. This chain links TRBV12-5 with TRBJ2-3; TRBD1 matches at 7 bases. CDR1 is LGHNT and CDR2 is FRNRAP in the germline V gene. V dropped 7 bases and J dropped 4; count of bases not matched to a gene: 11. The CDR3 runs to 15 residues. The CDR3 region is CASADNRGSPDTQYF. CDR3 DNA: TGTGCTAGTGCAGATAACAGGGGAAGTCCAGATACGCAGTATTTT.